The sequence of this T cell receptor (beta chain) was determined in a study of T-cell memory formation after mild COVID-19. Study information: There were largely donor-specific TCR clusters.

TCRalpha and TCRbeta libraries used 5'RACE with constant-segment primers and UMIs. TCRdb independently ran MiXCR on the 5' RACE reads; one entry per CDR3 protein. The sample holds 450,000 or so distinct CDR3 sequences, approximately 23% seen once. The germline V gene has CDR1 LGHNA and CDR2 YSLEER. J lost 5 bases, V lost 1 base, and 6 bases had no gene match. The CDR3 covers 15 residues. This clonotype came up a few times. The source of this sequence is an adult woman who had mild COVID-19 (a few samples of this study predate the infection). Cell type and time point are not known. This chain uses TRBV4-3 with TRBJ2-5; 8 positions match TRBD2. Sequencing was performed on PBMCs or a T cell subset sorted from them (not recorded which). The CDR3 nucleotides are TGCGCCAGCAGCCAAGCCGTCGGGAGGGGGGAGACCCAGTACTTC. Translation gives CASSQAVGRGETQYF.